The rows below give T cell receptor beta chains drawn from one sample of a study of cytomegalovirus exposure and HLA in healthy donors. The data were produced by immunoSEQ multiplex PCR, yet TCRdb's version contains in-frame clones alone and is incomplete. The data show more than 250,000 clones, approximately 90% seen once. The sequenced material came from PBMCs. These receptors were taken from a woman younger than 45 in good health and CMV-seropositive. The CDR3 runs from the conserved cysteine through the conserved F or W. The D gene is left open where the match is weak. The size field is filled for only some rows; it gives once, few, many or a size class.

NA	NA	TRBJ1-2	TRBV7-2	CASSLARTDGYTF	TGTGCCAGCAGCTTAGCCCGGACAGATGGCTACACCTTC
NA	NA	TRBJ1-2	TRBV30	CAGRGSGGYTF	TGTGCCGGGAGGGGATCGGGCGGCTACACCTTC
TRBD2	NA	TRBJ2-1	TRBV9	CASSVAASGRPNEQFF	TGTGCCAGCAGCGTAGCGGCTAGCGGGAGACCCAATGAGCAGTTCTTC
TRBD1	NA	TRBJ2-1	TRBV9	CASSVGSAGGYNEQFF	TGTGCCAGCAGCGTAGGGTCAGCAGGGGGTTACAATGAGCAGTTCTTC
NA	NA	TRBJ1-5	TRBV6-1	CASSEVNYSNQPQHF	TGTGCCAGCAGTGAGGTAAATTATAGCAATCAGCCCCAGCATTTT
TRBD2	few	TRBJ2-1	TRBV29-1	CSVLSIAGRYNEQFF	TGCAGCGTCCTCTCAATAGCGGGGCGATACAATGAGCAGTTCTTC
TRBD1	NA	TRBJ2-7	TRBV6-1	CASMTTGVYEQYF	TGTGCCAGCATGACGACAGGGGTCTACGAGCAGTACTTC
NA	NA	TRBJ2-3	TRBV4-3	CASSQHRQGLTSTDTQYF	TGCGCCAGCAGCCAACACCGACAGGGACTTACTAGCACAGATACGCAGTATTTT
NA	NA	TRBJ2-7	TRBV27	CATRGAASYEQYF	TGTGCCACCCGGGGAGCGGCATCCTACGAGCAGTACTTC
NA	NA	TRBJ2-2	TRBV2	CASSEEHPNTGELFF	TGTGCCAGCAGTGAAGAACACCCAAACACCGGGGAGCTGTTTTTT
NA	NA	TRBJ2-2	TRBV6-1	CASSERQPGGELFF	TGTGCCAGCAGTGAAAGGCAGCCGGGCGGGGAGCTGTTTTTT
TRBD2	NA	TRBJ2-7	TRBV27	CASSTSGSSYEQYF	TGTGCCAGCAGTACTAGCGGCAGCTCCTACGAGCAGTACTTC
NA	NA	TRBJ2-2	TRBV4-1	CASSQDLTSATGELFF	TGCGCCAGCAGCCAAGATTTGACAAGCGCCACCGGGGAGCTGTTTTTT
NA	NA	TRBJ2-7	TRBV27	CASAFEGVRVPYEQYF	TGTGCCAGCGCGTTTGAGGGAGTGAGGGTCCCCTACGAGCAGTACTTC
NA	NA	TRBJ2-1	TRBV4-1	CASSQERLSYNEQFF	TGCGCCAGCAGCCAAGAACGGCTCTCCTACAATGAGCAGTTCTTC
NA	NA	TRBJ1-5	TRBV6-5	CASSPMGLDQPQHF	TGTGCCAGCAGCCCAATGGGACTCGACCAGCCCCAGCATTTT
NA	NA	TRBJ1-1	TRBV5-6	CASRELGSVNTEAFF	TGTGCCAGCAGGGAGTTAGGGAGCGTGAACACTGAAGCTTTCTTT
TRBD1	NA	TRBJ2-7	TRBV27	CASSSGTESRSYEQYF	TGTGCCAGCAGTTCCGGGACAGAAAGTCGCTCCTACGAGCAGTACTTC
NA	NA	TRBJ2-7	TRBV7-9	CASSTFGFGESYEQYF	TGTGCCAGCAGCACATTTGGTTTCGGGGAATCCTACGAGCAGTACTTC
NA	NA	TRBJ1-5	TRBV7-2	CASSFNVAGLPQHF	TGTGCCAGCAGCTTTAACGTGGCTGGACTTCCCCAGCATTTT
NA	NA	TRBJ2-7	TRBV21-1	CASRWTSGRSYEQYF	TGTGCCAGCAGGTGGACTAGCGGGAGATCGTACGAGCAGTACTTC
NA	few	TRBJ1-2	TRBV29-1	CSVARDTFNYGYTF	TGCAGCGTCGCGCGTGACACGTTTAACTATGGCTACACCTTC
TRBD2	NA	TRBJ2-1	TRBV10-3	CAIQQGRGLADNEQFF	TGTGCCATCCAACAAGGTAGAGGACTAGCCGACAATGAGCAGTTCTTC
TRBD1	NA	TRBJ2-5	TRBV5-1	CASSLGGRELQETQYF	TGCGCCAGCAGCTTAGGGGGCAGGGAACTCCAAGAGACCCAGTACTTC
NA	NA	TRBJ1-2	TRBV4-3	CASSQDMGIRGYTF	TGCGCCAGCAGCCAAGATATGGGGATCCGTGGCTACACCTTC
NA	NA	TRBJ1-1	TRBV5-4	CASSLTGSSEAFF	TGTGCCAGCAGCTTGACAGGGAGTTCTGAAGCTTTCTTT
NA	NA	TRBJ1-6	TRBV9	CASSVATGSPLHF	TGTGCCAGCAGCGTAGCTACAGGTTCACCCCTCCACTTT
NA	NA	TRBJ1-4	TRBV30	CAWNRGEQLFF	TGTGCCTGGAACAGAGGAGAGCAACTGTTTTTT
NA	NA	TRBJ2-5	TRBV6-6	CASSYDRIEETQYF	TGTGCCAGCAGTTACGACAGGATAGAGGAGACCCAGTACTTC
TRBD1	once	TRBJ2-7	TRBV7-9	CASSSRDRSSYEQYF	TGTGCCAGCAGCTCCCGGGACAGAAGCTCCTACGAGCAGTACTTC
NA	NA	TRBJ1-2	TRBV2	CASSAAGALVYGYTF	TGTGCCAGCAGTGCCGCTGGGGCGCTGGTCTATGGCTACACCTTC
NA	NA	TRBJ2-7	TRBV7-3	CASSPTTDTLEQYF	TGTGCCAGCAGCCCGACGACAGATACATTGGAGCAGTACTTC
TRBD1	NA	TRBJ2-7	TRBV9	CASSVGQGFDEQYF	TGTGCCAGCAGCGTAGGACAGGGGTTTGACGAGCAGTACTTC
NA	NA	TRBJ1-6	TRBV27	CASSAGLSSYNSPLHF	TGTGCCAGCAGTGCGGGGTTGAGCTCCTATAATTCACCCCTCCACTTT
TRBD2	NA	TRBJ2-7	TRBV28	CASSPGLAGPYEQYF	TGTGCCAGCAGCCCAGGACTAGCGGGACCCTACGAGCAGTACTTC